This T cell receptor beta chain is drawn from a study of blood T cell repertoires in COVID-19. Enrollees, roughly 18 to 89 years old, lived in 24 US areas. Each participant's cohort was designated according to participant-reported clinical history. For recovered donors of Cohort 3, there were two negative PCRs, clearance, or symptom resolution. The germline V gene has CDR1 MNHEY and CDR2 SMNVEV (reference sequence). V was clipped by 4 bases and J by 4 bases, with 10 bases between them. The CDR3 spans 14 residues. This clone showed up just a few times. Original processing notes: Amplification with reference gene primers provided the estimates of nucleated cell counts. Generated by immunoSEQ multiplex PCR, the TCRdb table keeps only in-frame clones and is missing some. The V and J calls and clone size were taken over from that table, and D and trimming were inferred from the DNA. The data show a few hundred thousand clones, with around 87% seen just once and 1.5% to 2% held by the top ten.

The sequencing sample was made of PBMCs or T cells enriched from blood (not recorded which). The TCR originated in a woman between 45 and 65 years old who had recovered from COVID-19. The rearrangement joins TRBV27 to TRBJ1-4, with D possibly being TRBD1 (6 bases). Written as DNA, the CDR3 is TGTGCCAGCAGTTACGGGACAAGTAATGAAAAACTGTTTTTT. Its protein product is CASSYGTSNEKLFF. The entire variable domain, with the rest obtained from reference TRBV27 and TRBJ1-4, is as follows: EAQVTQNPRYLITVTGKKLTVTCSQNMNHEYMSWYRQDPGLGLRQIYYSMNVEVTDKGDVPEGYKVSRKEKRNFPLILESPSPNQTSLYFCASSYGTSNEKLFFGSGTQLSVL.